The rows below give T cell receptor beta chains drawn from one sample of a study of cytomegalovirus exposure and HLA in healthy donors. The repertoire was sequenced with immunoSEQ multiplex PCR; TCRdb's copy has only in-frame clones and lacks some. The sample includes 140,000 or so clones, roughly three quarters of them seen just once. The sequenced material came from PBMCs. The receptors originated from a man in his 60s in good health and CMV-seronegative. Both conserved end residues are part of each CDR3. The D gene is left open where the match is weak. Rows give clone size only sometimes, using once, few, many, or a class for an expanded clone.

V	J	size	D	DNA	CDR3
TRBV28	TRBJ2-7	once	TRBD2	TGTGCCAGTACCGGGCACCGGACTAGCAACTACGAGCAGTACTTC	CASTGHRTSNYEQYF
TRBV28	TRBJ2-7	NA	NA	TGTGCCAGCAGTGGGAGAAACATCTACGAGCAGTACTTC	CASSGRNIYEQYF
TRBV5-8	TRBJ2-5	once	NA	TGTGCCAGCAGGGAAGGTGGGGGCTGGGAGACCCAGTACTTC	CASREGGGWETQYF
TRBV5-1	TRBJ2-7	NA	TRBD1	TGCGCCAGCAGCTTGAAACAGGGGGACGAGCAGTACTTC	CASSLKQGDEQYF
TRBV6-5	TRBJ2-5	few	NA	TGTGCCAGCAGTTACTTCGCCAGCCAAGAGACCCAGTACTTC	CASSYFASQETQYF
TRBV15	TRBJ2-7	once	NA	TGTGCCACCAGCAGAGAGTTCAGGGGCGAGCAGTACTTC	CATSREFRGEQYF
TRBV9	TRBJ2-2	NA	TRBD1	TGTGCCAGCAGCTCACGAGGGGTGACAGGGGGGGCCGGGGAGCTGTTTTTT	CASSSRGVTGGAGELFF
TRBV19	TRBJ1-1	NA	NA	TGTGCCAGTAGTATTATGAGCCCGGGTGAAGCTTTCTTT	CASSIMSPGEAFF
TRBV7-8	TRBJ1-4	once	NA	TGTGCCAGCAGCGTAACGGGGAGTCGGGAAAAACTGTTTTTT	CASSVTGSREKLFF
TRBV2	TRBJ1-2	NA	NA	TGTGCCAGCAGTACTTACGGGGGGCCAGAAGGCTACACCTTC	CASSTYGGPEGYTF
TRBV6-5	TRBJ2-5	NA	TRBD1	TGTGCCAGCAGGGAGGACAGGGTTGAGACCCAGTACTTC	CASREDRVETQYF
TRBV25-1	TRBJ2-5	NA	TRBD1	TGTGCCAGCAGTGAATGGGACGTGGAAGGGGGCTGGGAGACCCAGTACTTC	CASSEWDVEGGWETQYF
TRBV2	TRBJ2-7	NA	TRBD2	TGTGCCAGCAGTGAAGGGGGGACTAGCGGAGCCTACGAGCAGTACTTC	CASSEGGTSGAYEQYF
TRBV4-2	TRBJ1-6	NA	NA	TGTGCCAGCAGCCAAGAGTTCAGTTCAAATTCACCCCTCCACTTT	CASSQEFSSNSPLHF
TRBV4-3	TRBJ1-2	NA	NA	TGCGCCAGCAGCCAAGAGGCCGGGGGCTACACCTTC	CASSQEAGGYTF
TRBV28	TRBJ2-7	few	TRBD1	TGTGCCAGCAGTTCCGGGACAGGGGTTCCCTACGAGCAGTACTTC	CASSSGTGVPYEQYF
TRBV5-1	TRBJ2-2	NA	TRBD2	TGCGCCAGCAGCTACCTAGCGGGGGTCACCGGGGAGCTGTTTTTT	CASSYLAGVTGELFF
TRBV6-1	TRBJ2-1	NA	TRBD2	TGTGCCAGCAGTGAGGCGGGAGGCTCCTACAATGAGCAGTTCTTC	CASSEAGGSYNEQFF
TRBV7-9	TRBJ2-3	NA	NA	TGTGCCAGCAGCTTAGCTGATAGCACATACACAGATACGCAGTATTTT	CASSLADSTYTDTQYF
TRBV7-3	TRBJ2-1	NA	TRBD2	TGTGCCAGCAGCTTAACAGCCGGGACTAGCGGGAGCAAGGAGTTCTTC	CASSLTAGTSGSKEFF
TRBV5-6	TRBJ2-2	NA	TRBD2	TGTGCCAGCAGCTGGGTACTAGCGGGAGGGGACACCGGGGAGCTGTTTTTT	CASSWVLAGGDTGELFF
TRBV30	TRBJ2-7	NA	NA	TGTGCCTGGAGTGTAGGCCCAGGATCCTACGAGCAGTACTTC	CAWSVGPGSYEQYF
TRBV6-5	TRBJ2-7	NA	TRBD1	TGTGCCAGCAGCAGAACAGGGGCCCCTCAGAACTTC	CASSRTGAPQNF
TRBV6-5	TRBJ1-2	few	NA	TGTGCCAGCAGTTACGTACAGTCCAAAGGAAAGGGCTACACCTTC	CASSYVQSKGKGYTF
TRBV6-5	TRBJ2-7	NA	TRBD1	TGTGCCAGCAGCCGCTTTACAGGGGGCTCCTACGAGCAGTACTTC	CASSRFTGGSYEQYF
TRBV5-4	TRBJ1-1	NA	NA	TGTGCCACGACCCGTTGGGAGGCTGGTGAAGCTTTCTTT	CATTRWEAGEAFF
TRBV19	TRBJ1-5	NA	NA	TGTGCCAGTAGTATTGGCAGGGATCAGCCCCAGCATTTT	CASSIGRDQPQHF
TRBV10-2	TRBJ2-5	NA	NA	TGCGCCAGCAGTGAGTCTTCGAGGTTCGAGACCCAGTACTTC	CASSESSRFETQYF
TRBV30	TRBJ2-5	NA	TRBD1	TGTGCCTGGAGTTCCGGACAGGGCAATTACCAAGAGACCCAGTACTTC	CAWSSGQGNYQETQYF
TRBV5-1	TRBJ1-6	NA	NA	TGCGCCAGCAGCTTGGAGACGGACTTTTATAATTCACCCCTCCACTTT	CASSLETDFYNSPLHF
TRBV5-1	TRBJ1-4	NA	TRBD1	TGCGCCAGCAGCTTGGATCGGGGACAGCCAGGTTTTGAAAAACTGTTTTTT	CASSLDRGQPGFEKLFF
TRBV5-1	TRBJ2-7	NA	TRBD1	TGCGCCAGCAGCCCGGTGGGACAGGGGGCACTTTGGGACGAGCAGTACTTC	CASSPVGQGALWDEQYF
TRBV29-1	TRBJ2-1	NA	NA	TGCAGCGTCTCCTTACTAGCTACCTCCTACAATGAGCAGTTCTTC	CSVSLLATSYNEQFF
TRBV28	TRBJ1-2	NA	NA	TGTGCCAGCAGTTCGGGCAGGGTAAATGGCTACACCTTC	CASSSGRVNGYTF
TRBV11-2	TRBJ1-2	NA	TRBD1	TGTGCCAGCAGCTTAGGTTCAGGGGGTATTACGGATGGCTACACCTTC	CASSLGSGGITDGYTF